What follows are 18 T cell receptor beta chains derived from one specimen sequenced in a study of T-cell reconstitution after alpha-beta-depleted transplantation in children. Unique molecular identifiers were built into the TCRbeta library. Each CDR3 protein is one row after TCRdb ran MiXCR on the PCR reads. This table holds 450,000 to 600,000 distinct CDR3 sequences, 10% to 15% found once. The sample consisted of PBMCs, mostly from graft donor cells, taken 360 days after TCRalphabeta/CD19-depleted stem cell transplant. The receptors stem from a male patient aged 10 to 17 who had a stem cell transplant for acute myeloid leukemia, so the T cells may come from the graft donor.

This rearrangement joins TRBV20-1 to TRBJ2-7; TRBD2 agrees at 12 bases. Germline lookup yields CDR1 DFQATT and CDR2 SNEGSKA (reference sequence). This CDR3 spans 18 amino acids. The V segment lost 3 bases and the J segment 3 bases; nucleotides outside the gene matches: 15. In DNA form, the CDR3 reads TGCAGTGCTAGCCGGACTAGCGGGACCTGGGGAAATTACTACGAGCAGTACTTC. Its protein is CSASRTSGTWGNYYEQYF.

This clonotype came up many times. This chain joins TRBV5-6 and TRBJ1-1; TRBD1 aligns across 8 bases. The CDR3 spans 14 residues. Trimming removed 6 bases from V and 3 bases from J; junction bases left unmatched: 7. Germline CDR1 reads SGHDT; CDR2 reads YYEEEE. The CDR3, as DNA: TGTGCCAGCACGGTGGCAGGGGGCTACACTGAAGCTTTCTTT. This codes for CASTVAGGYTEAFF.

V is TRBV13 and J is TRBJ2-5; the match to TRBD2 covers 7 bases. CDR1 is PRHDT and CDR2 is FYEKMQ in the germline V gene (reference sequence). The CDR3 contains 14 residues. J was trimmed by 5 bases and V by 5 bases; bases with no gene match: 8. CDR3 protein: CASSDRGSLETQYF. Here the CDR3 DNA reads TGTGCCAGCAGCGACCGCGGGAGTCTGGAGACCCAGTACTTC.

V gene TRBV29-1 combines with J gene TRBJ2-2; the match to TRBD2 covers 9 bases. Germline-derived CDR1 and CDR2 are SQVTM and ANQGSEA. The junction had 3 bases not matched to a gene; V was cut back by 2 bases and J by 2 bases. The CDR3 is made up of 15 amino acids. Here the CDR3 reads CSVEIAGVNTGELFF. CDR3 sequence (DNA): TGCAGCGTTGAAATAGCGGGGGTAAACACCGGGGAGCTGTTTTTT.

In its sample, this clonotype was seen many times. The chain recombines TRBV6-5 with TRBJ2-7, with D unclear. Germline CDR1 MNHEY, CDR2 SVGAGI. This CDR3 region has 13 residues. Trimming pared 2 bases from V and 2 bases from J, leaving 7 bases between. The CDR3 here is CASSYARAYEQYF. In nucleotides, the CDR3 is TGTGCCAGCAGTTACGCTCGCGCCTACGAGCAGTACTTC.

In this sample, this clonotype turned up many times. This chain links TRBV28 with TRBJ2-1; TRBD1 is a possible D gene (6 bases). CDR3 length: 16 residues. V was cut by 2 bases and J by 7 bases, with 18 bases left in between. CDR1 is MDHEN, CDR2 SYDVKM, per germline. The CDR3: CASSLRSGVLKNEQFF. CDR3 DNA sequence: TGTGCCAGCAGTTTACGTTCAGGGGTGTTAAAGAATGAGCAGTTCTTC.

This clonotype was counted only a few times. CDR3 sequence (DNA): TGTGCCACCAGCGGTTCGATTAGCGGGAGGGGCGGCGAGCAGTACTTC. Its translation is CATSGSISGRGGEQYF. The rearrangement links TRBV15 to TRBJ2-7, with TRBD2 matching 11 bases. V lost 5 bases to trimming and J lost 6 bases; unmatched junction nucleotides: 12. CDR1 and CDR2 from the germline V gene are LNHNV and YYDKDF (reference sequence). CDR3 size: 16 residues.

There are a few counts of this clonotype. J is TRBJ1-4 and V is TRBV7-9, with TRBD1 as a possible D gene (5 bases). The V and J ends lost 5 bases and 11 bases respectively, with 24 bases between them. The CDR3 extends over 16 amino acids. Germline values: CDR1 SEHNR, CDR2 FQNEAQ (reference sequence). The DNA of the CDR3 is TGTGCCAGCAGCCCTTCTCTTCTGGACAATTTTTCGAAACTGTTTTTT. Amino acid sequence: CASSPSLLDNFSKLFF.

This clonotype appeared a few times. This sequence joins TRBV29-1 and TRBJ2-5; TRBD2 matches at 8 bases. The germline V gene encodes CDR1 SQVTM and CDR2 ANQGSEA. V lost 1 base to trimming and J lost 5 bases; unmatched junction nucleotides: 6. This CDR3 region has 14 residues. As DNA, the CDR3 is TGCAGCGTTGAAGGTCGGGGGGGAATCGAGACCCAGTACTTC. This encodes CSVEGRGGIETQYF.

This chain connects TRBV29-1 to TRBJ1-1; 9 nucleotides agree with TRBD1. CDR3 length: 17 amino acids. The V gene's germline CDR1 is SQVTM and CDR2 ANQGSEA. V trimming: 4 bases; J trimming: 1 base; junction bases outside the gene matches: 13. CDR3 region: CSVVRDRDFGWNTEAFF. In DNA form, the CDR3 reads TGCAGCGTTGTAAGGGACAGGGATTTCGGGTGGAACACTGAAGCTTTCTTT.

This clonotype was detected a few times. The rearrangement links TRBV29-1 to TRBJ2-3, with 7 bases lining up with TRBD2. The CDR3 totals 15 residues. V gave up 3 bases and J gave up 6 bases; unmatched junction bases: 12. Germline-derived CDR1 and CDR2 are SQVTM and ANQGSEA. The CDR3 DNA follows: TGCAGCGTTGATACGGGGGAGGGCCGACCGGATACGCAGTATTTT. It specifies CSVDTGEGRPDTQYF.

The sample holds a few counts of this clonotype. V is TRBV5-6 and J is TRBJ2-2; D is uncertain. Germline values: CDR1 SGHDT, CDR2 YYEEEE. V was cut by 3 bases and J by 3 bases, with 3 bases left in between. CDR3 size: 12 residues. The CDR3 reads CASSWDTGELFF. The CDR3 DNA reads as TGTGCCAGCAGCTGGGACACCGGGGAGCTGTTTTTT.

The sample holds a few counts of this clonotype. The chain recombines TRBV20-1 with TRBJ1-1; the D is unclear. The CDR3 contains 15 residues. Germline V gene lookup returns CDR1 DFQATT and CDR2 SNEGSKA (reference sequence). V was shortened by 5 bases and J by 5 bases, with 21 bases between the two germline ends. CDR3 loop: CSAYRGVSARTEAFF. DNA of the CDR3: TGCAGTGCTTACAGAGGAGTCTCCGCAAGGACTGAAGCTTTCTTT.

The gene calls are TRBV20-1 and TRBJ2-7; maybe TRBD2 (6 bases). Germline V lookup: CDR1 DFQATT, CDR2 SNEGSKA (reference sequence). The CDR3 totals 16 residues. The V end lost 6 bases, the J end lost 0 bases, and 21 bases lay between the germline ends. CDR3 region: CSAAGRPYPSSYEQYF. In nucleotides, the CDR3 is TGCAGTGCCGCGGGGAGGCCCTATCCCTCCTCCTACGAGCAGTACTTC.

The V gene is TRBV7-8, the J gene TRBJ2-1; D is unclear. From germline, CDR1 is SGHVS and CDR2 FQNEAQ. Trimming took off 0 bases at V and 5 bases at J, with 11 bases between the two ends. The CDR3 contains 15 residues. The CDR3 here is CASSLAYAVDNEQFF. The CDR3 DNA follows: TGTGCCAGCAGCTTAGCATACGCGGTGGACAATGAGCAGTTCTTC.

There are a few counts of this clonotype. The chain carries TRBV14 and TRBJ2-1, with D tentatively TRBD1 or TRBD2 (6 bases each). Trimming took 7 bases from V and 7 from J, leaving 29 bases between them. This CDR3 spans 18 amino acids. Germline CDR1 is SGHDN and CDR2 is FVKESK. The CDR3 DNA is TGTGCCAGCACCCCAGTTGGGGGGCGGGTAGCTAGCAGAAATGAGCAGTTCTTC. Its protein is CASTPVGGRVASRNEQFF.

Ten or more counts support this clonotype. The V gene is TRBV20-1, the J gene TRBJ2-1; tentatively, D is TRBD2 (5 bases). The length of the CDR3 is 15 residues. From germline, CDR1 is DFQATT and CDR2 SNEGSKA (reference sequence). Between the trimmed V and J ends, which lost 3 bases and 0 bases, there was a span of 12 bases. CDR3 region: CSARRGLSSYNEQFF. The CDR3 DNA is TGCAGTGCTAGGCGCGGACTTAGCTCCTACAATGAGCAGTTCTTC.

The chain uses TRBV20-1 and TRBJ2-7; 12 positions agree with TRBD1. J lost 4 bases, V lost 6 bases, and 7 bases had no gene match. The CDR3 has 14 residues. CDR1 is DFQATT and CDR2 is SNEGSKA in the germline V gene (reference sequence). CDR3 protein: CSATWDRGQYEQYF. CDR3 sequence (DNA): TGCAGTGCCACTTGGGACAGGGGGCAGTACGAGCAGTACTTC.